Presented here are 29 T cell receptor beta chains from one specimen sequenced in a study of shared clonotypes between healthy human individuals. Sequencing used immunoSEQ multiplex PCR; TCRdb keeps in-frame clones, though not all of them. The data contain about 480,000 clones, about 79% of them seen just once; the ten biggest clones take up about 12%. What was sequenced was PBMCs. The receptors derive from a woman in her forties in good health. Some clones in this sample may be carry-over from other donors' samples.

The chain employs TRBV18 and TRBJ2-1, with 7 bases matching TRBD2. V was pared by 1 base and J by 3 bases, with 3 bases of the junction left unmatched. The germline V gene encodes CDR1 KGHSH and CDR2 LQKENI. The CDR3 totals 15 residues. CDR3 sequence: CASSPLAGDYNEQFF. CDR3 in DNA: TGTGCCAGCTCACCACTGGCGGGAGACTACAATGAGCAGTTCTTC.

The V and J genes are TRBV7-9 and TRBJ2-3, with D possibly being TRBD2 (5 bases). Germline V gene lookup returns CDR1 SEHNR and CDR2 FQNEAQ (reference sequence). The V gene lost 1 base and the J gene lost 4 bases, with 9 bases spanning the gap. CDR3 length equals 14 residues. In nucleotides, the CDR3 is TGTGCCAGCAGCTTAGTGCGGGCGGCAGATACGCAGTATTTT. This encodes CASSLVRAADTQYF.

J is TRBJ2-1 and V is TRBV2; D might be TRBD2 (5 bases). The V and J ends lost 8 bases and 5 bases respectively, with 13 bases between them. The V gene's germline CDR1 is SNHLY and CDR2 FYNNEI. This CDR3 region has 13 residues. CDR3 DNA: TGTGCCAGCCGTCGGTACGGGAACAATGAGCAGTTCTTC. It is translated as CASRRYGNNEQFF.

CDR3 nucleotides: TGTGCCAGTAGTCTATTGCAGGGAAGGTCCTACAATGAGCAGTTCTTC. Its protein product is CASSLLQGRSYNEQFF. The gene calls are TRBV19 and TRBJ2-1; D is perhaps TRBD1 (5 bases). The CDR3 extends over 16 amino acids. Germline V lookup: CDR1 LNHDA, CDR2 SQIVND (reference sequence). The ends were cut back, 5 bases at V and 1 base at J, with 15 bases in the middle. Using reference TRBV19 and TRBJ2-1 for the parts outside the CDR3, the full variable domain is DGGITQSPKYLFRKEGQNVTLSCEQNLNHDAMYWYRQDPGQGLRLIYYSQIVNDFQKGDIAEGYSVSREKKESFPLTVTSAQKNPTAFYLCASSLLQGRSYNEQFFGPGTRLTVL.

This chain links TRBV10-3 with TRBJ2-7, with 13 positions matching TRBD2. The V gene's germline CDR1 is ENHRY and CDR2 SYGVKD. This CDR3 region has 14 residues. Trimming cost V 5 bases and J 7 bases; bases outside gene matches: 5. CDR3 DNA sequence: TGTGCCATCAGTTTGGGGACTAGCGGGACTGAGCAGTACTTC. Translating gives CAISLGTSGTEQYF.

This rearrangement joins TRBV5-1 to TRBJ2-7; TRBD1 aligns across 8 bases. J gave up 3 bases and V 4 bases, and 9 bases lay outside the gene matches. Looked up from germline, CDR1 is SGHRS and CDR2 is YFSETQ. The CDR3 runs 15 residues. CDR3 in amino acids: CASSPSPGQDYEQYF. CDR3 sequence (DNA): TGCGCCAGCAGCCCGTCGCCGGGACAGGACTACGAGCAGTACTTC.

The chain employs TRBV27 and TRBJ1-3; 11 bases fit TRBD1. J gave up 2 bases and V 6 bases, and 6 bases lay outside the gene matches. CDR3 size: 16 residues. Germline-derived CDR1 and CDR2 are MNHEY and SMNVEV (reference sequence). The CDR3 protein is CASRSGTGGTGNTIYF. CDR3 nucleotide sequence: TGTGCCAGCAGGTCCGGGACAGGGGGTACTGGAAACACCATATATTTT.

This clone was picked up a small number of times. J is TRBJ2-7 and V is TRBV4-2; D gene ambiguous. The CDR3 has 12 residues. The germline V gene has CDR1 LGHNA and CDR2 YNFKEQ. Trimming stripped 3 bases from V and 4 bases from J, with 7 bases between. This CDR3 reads CASSQGGYEQYF. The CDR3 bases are TGTGCCAGCAGCCAGGGCGGTTACGAGCAGTACTTC.

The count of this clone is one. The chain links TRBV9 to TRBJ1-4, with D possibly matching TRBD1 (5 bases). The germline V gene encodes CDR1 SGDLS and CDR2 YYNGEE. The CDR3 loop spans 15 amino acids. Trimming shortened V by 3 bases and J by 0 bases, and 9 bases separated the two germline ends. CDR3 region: CASSADRTTNEKLFF. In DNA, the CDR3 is TGTGCCAGCAGCGCCGACAGAACAACTAATGAAAAACTGTTTTTT.

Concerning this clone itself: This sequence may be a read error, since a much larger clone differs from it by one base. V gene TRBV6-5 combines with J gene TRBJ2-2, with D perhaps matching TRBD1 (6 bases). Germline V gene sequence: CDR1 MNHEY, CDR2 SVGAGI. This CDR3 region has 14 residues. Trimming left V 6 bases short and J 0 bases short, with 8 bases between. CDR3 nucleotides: TGTGCCAGCAGACAGGGCACGAACACCGGGGAGCTGTTTTTT. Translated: CASRQGTNTGELFF.

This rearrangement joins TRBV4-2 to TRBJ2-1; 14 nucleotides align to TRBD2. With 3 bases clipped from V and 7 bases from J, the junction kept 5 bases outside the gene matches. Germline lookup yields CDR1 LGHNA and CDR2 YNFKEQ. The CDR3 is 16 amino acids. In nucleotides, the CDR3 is TGTGCCAGCAGCCAGCCTGGGACTAGCGGGAGTAATGAGCAGTTCTTC. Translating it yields CASSQPGTSGSNEQFF.

This CDR3 reads CASSSLGTTVRGYTF. CDR3 in DNA: TGTGCCAGCAGCTCTTTGGGGACTACGGTGCGTGGCTACACCTTC. The J gene is TRBJ1-2, the V gene TRBV7-9; possibly TRBD1 for D (5 bases). Trimming left V 4 bases short and J 7 bases short, with 19 bases between. CDR3 size: 15 residues. Germline CDR1 reads SEHNR; CDR2 reads FQNEAQ (reference sequence). Based on the CDR3 plus reference TRBV7-9 and TRBJ1-2, the full variable domain is DTGVSQNPRHKITKRGQNVTFRCDPISEHNRLYWYRQTLGQGPEFLTYFQNEAQLEKSRLLSDRFSAERPKGSFSTLEIQRTEQGDSAMYLCASSSLGTTVRGYTFGSGTRLTVV.

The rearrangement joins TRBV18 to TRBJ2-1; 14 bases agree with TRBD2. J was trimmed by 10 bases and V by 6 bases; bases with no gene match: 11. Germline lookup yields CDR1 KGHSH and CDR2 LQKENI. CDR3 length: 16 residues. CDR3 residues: CASSRGTSGRLGEQFF. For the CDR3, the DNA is TGTGCCAGCTCCCGAGGGACTAGCGGGAGATTAGGGGAGCAGTTCTTC.

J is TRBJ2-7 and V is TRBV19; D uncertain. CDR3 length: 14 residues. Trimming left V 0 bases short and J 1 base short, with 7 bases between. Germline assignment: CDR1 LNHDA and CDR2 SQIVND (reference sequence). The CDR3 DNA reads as TGTGCCAGTAGTATAGATTTGGCTTCCTACGAGCAGTACTTC. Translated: CASSIDLASYEQYF.

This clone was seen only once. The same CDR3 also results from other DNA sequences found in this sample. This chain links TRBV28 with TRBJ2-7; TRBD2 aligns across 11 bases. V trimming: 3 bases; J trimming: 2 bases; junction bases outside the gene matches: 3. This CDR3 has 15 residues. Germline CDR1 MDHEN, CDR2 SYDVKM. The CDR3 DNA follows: TGTGCCAGCAGTTTGGGGACTAGCGGAACCTACGAGCAGTACTTC. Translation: CASSLGTSGTYEQYF.

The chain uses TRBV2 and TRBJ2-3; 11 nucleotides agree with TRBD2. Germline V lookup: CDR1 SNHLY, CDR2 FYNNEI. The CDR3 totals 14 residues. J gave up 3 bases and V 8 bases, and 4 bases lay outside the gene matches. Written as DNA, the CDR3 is TGTGCCAGCGGGGCTAGCGGGAGGACAGATACGCAGTATTTT. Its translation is CASGASGRTDTQYF.

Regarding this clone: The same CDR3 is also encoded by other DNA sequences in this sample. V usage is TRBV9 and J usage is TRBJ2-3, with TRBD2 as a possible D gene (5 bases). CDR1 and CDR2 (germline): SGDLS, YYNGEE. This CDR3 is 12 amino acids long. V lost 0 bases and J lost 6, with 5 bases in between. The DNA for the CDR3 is TGTGCCAGCAGCGTAGGAGGGGATACGCAGTATTTT. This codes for CASSVGGDTQYF.

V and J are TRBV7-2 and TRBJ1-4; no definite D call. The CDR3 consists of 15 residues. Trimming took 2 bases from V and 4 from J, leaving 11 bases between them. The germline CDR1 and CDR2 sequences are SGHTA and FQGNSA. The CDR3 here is CASSLNFGYNEKLFF. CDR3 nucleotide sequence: TGTGCCAGCAGCTTAAATTTTGGTTATAATGAAAAACTGTTTTTT.

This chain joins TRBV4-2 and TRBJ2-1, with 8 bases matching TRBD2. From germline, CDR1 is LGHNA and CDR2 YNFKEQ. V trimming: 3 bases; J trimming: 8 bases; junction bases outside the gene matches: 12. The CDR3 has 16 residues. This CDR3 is CASSQSASGGFDEQFF. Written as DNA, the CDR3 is TGTGCCAGCAGCCAGAGTGCCAGCGGGGGCTTCGATGAGCAGTTCTTC.

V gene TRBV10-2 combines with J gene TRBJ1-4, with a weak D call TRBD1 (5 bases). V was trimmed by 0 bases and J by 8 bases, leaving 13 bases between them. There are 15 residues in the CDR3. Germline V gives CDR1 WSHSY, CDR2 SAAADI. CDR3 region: CASSESGGVGEKLFF. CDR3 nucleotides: TGCGCCAGCAGTGAGTCTGGAGGGGTAGGGGAAAAACTGTTTTTT.

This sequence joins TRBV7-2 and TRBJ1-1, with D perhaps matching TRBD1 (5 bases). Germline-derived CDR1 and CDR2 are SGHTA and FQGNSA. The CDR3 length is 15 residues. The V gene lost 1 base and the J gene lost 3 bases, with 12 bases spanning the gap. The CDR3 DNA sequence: TGTGCCAGCAGCTTAGTCGGGGGGGGTCACACTGAAGCTTTCTTT. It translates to CASSLVGGGHTEAFF.

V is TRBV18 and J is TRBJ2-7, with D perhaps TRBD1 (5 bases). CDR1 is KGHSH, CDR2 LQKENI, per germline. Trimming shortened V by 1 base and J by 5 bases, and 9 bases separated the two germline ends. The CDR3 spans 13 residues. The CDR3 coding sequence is TGTGCCAGCTCACCACAGGGGTCCAACGAGCAGTACTTC. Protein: CASSPQGSNEQYF.

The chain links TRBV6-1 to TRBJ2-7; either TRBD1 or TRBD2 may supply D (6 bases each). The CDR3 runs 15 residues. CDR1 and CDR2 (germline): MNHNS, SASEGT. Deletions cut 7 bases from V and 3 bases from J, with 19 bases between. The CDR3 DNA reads TGTGCCAGCACCACCTCCGTCGGGGGACACTACGAGCAGTACTTC. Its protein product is CASTTSVGGHYEQYF.

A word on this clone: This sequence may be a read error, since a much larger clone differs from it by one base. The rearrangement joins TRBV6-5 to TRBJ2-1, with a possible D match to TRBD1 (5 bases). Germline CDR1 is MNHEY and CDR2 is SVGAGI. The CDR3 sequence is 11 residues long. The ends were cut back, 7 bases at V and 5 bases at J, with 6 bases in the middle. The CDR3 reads CASKQDNEQFF. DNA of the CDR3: TGTGCCAGCAAACAGGACAATGAGCAGTTCTTC.

The CDR3 bases are TGTGCCAGCAGTAGGGGGGGTGTTCCGGGAGAGGGCGAGCAGTACTTC. Translating gives CASSRGGVPGEGEQYF. The J gene is TRBJ2-7, the V gene TRBV28, with a tentative D call TRBD2 (7 bases). This CDR3 is 16 amino acids long. V was pared by 5 bases and J by 6 bases, with 23 bases between. Germline V gives CDR1 MDHEN, CDR2 SYDVKM. The complete variable domain, with remaining parts taken from reference TRBV28 and TRBJ2-7, reads DVKVTQSSRYLVKRTGEKVFLECVQDMDHENMFWYRQDPGLGLRLIYFSYDVKMKEKGDIPEGYSVSREKKERFSLILESASTNQTSMYLCASSRGGVPGEGEQYFGPGTRLTVT.

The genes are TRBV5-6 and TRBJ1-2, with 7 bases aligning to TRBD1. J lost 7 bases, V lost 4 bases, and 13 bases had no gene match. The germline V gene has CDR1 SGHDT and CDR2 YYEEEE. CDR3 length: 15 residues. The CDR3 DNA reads TGTGCCAGCAGCGCCCCAGGGGGAATGGGGCTTGGCTACACCTTC. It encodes CASSAPGGMGLGYTF.

The chain's CDR3 is CAWSLLTYEQYF. As DNA, the CDR3 is TGTGCCTGGAGTCTGCTTACCTACGAGCAGTACTTC. The chain combines TRBV30 with TRBJ2-7; D call uncertain. V gave up 2 bases and J gave up 2 bases, with 7 bases separating them. This CDR3 spans 12 amino acids. The V gene's germline CDR1 is GTSNPN and CDR2 SVGIG (reference sequence). The whole variable domain, filled in from reference TRBV30 and TRBJ2-7, reads SQTIHQWPATLVQPVGSPLSLECTVEGTSNPNLYWYRQAAGRGLQLLFYSVGIGQISSEVPQNLSASRPQDRQFILSSKKLLLSDSGFYLCAWSLLTYEQYFGPGTRLTVT.

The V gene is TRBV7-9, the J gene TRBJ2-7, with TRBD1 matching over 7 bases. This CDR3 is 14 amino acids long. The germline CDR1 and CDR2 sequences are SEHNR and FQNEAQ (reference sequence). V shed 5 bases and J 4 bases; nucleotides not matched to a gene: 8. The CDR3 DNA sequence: TGTGCCAGCAGCCTCCAGGGACAGTTTTACGAGCAGTACTTC. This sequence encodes CASSLQGQFYEQYF.

This chain's CDR3 is CASSDGLEDNEQFF. DNA of the CDR3: TGTGCCAGCAGTGACGGGCTAGAGGACAATGAGCAGTTCTTC. V usage is TRBV6-4 and J usage is TRBJ2-1; D uncertain. V was cut by 2 bases and J by 5 bases, with 10 bases left in between. This CDR3 region has 14 residues. Germline V gives CDR1 MRHNA, CDR2 SNTAGT.